Shown below are 18 T cell receptor beta chains from a single sample sequenced in a study of cytomegalovirus exposure and HLA in healthy donors. A multiplex PCR was run with 60 Vbeta primers and 13 Jbeta primers. Some clones are missing from TCRdb's copy, which holds only in-frame ones; the method was immunoSEQ multiplex PCR. The sample lists 75,000 to 100,000 clones; around 77% were seen once. The sequenced material came from PBMCs. All receptors derive from a man younger than 40 in good health and CMV-seronegative.

CDR3 nucleotides: TGTGCCAGCAGCCGACAGACAGGGGACGACACTGAAGCTTTCTTT. Residues: CASSRQTGDDTEAFF. This sequence joins TRBV7-8 and TRBJ1-1, with 8 bases lining up with TRBD1. Germline V gene lookup returns CDR1 SGHVS and CDR2 FQNEAQ. With V trimmed by 5 bases and J by 3 bases, 8 bases remained unmatched. CDR3 size: 15 residues. The whole variable domain, filled in from reference TRBV7-8 and TRBJ1-1, reads GAGVSQSPRYKVAKRGQDVALRCDPISGHVSLFWYQQALGQGPEFLTYFQNEAQLDKSGLPSDRFFAERPEGSVSTLKIQRTQQEDSAVYLCASSRQTGDDTEAFFGQGTRLTVV.

This sequence joins TRBV4-1 and TRBJ2-7, with 7 bases matching TRBD1. This CDR3 comprises 17 residues. The junction had 17 bases not matched to a gene; V was cut back by 4 bases and J by 5 bases. Germline-derived CDR1 and CDR2 are MGHRA and YSYEKL. The CDR3 nucleotides read TGCGCCAGCAGCCTGGGACAGAGTAATTCATATGGCGACGAGCAGTACTTC. This encodes CASSLGQSNSYGDEQYF.

The chain combines TRBV27 with TRBJ2-7; 7 nucleotides agree with TRBD2. V dropped 6 bases and J dropped 0; count of bases not matched to a gene: 11. Germline CDR1 is MNHEY and CDR2 is SMNVEV (reference sequence). This CDR3 comprises 16 residues. DNA for the CDR3: TGTGCCAGCAGCGAAACCGGGACTAAGAGCTCCTACGAGCAGTACTTC. Translated: CASSETGTKSSYEQYF.

This chain joins TRBV5-1 and TRBJ2-7; D gene unclear. Germline V lookup: CDR1 SGHRS, CDR2 YFSETQ. This CDR3 is built from 13 residues. Trimming took off 2 bases at V and 2 bases at J, with 8 bases between the two ends. The CDR3 region is CASSLSLAYEQYF. The CDR3 DNA reads TGCGCCAGCAGCTTAAGTCTAGCCTACGAGCAGTACTTC.

There are a few counts of this clone. The V gene is TRBV28, the J gene TRBJ1-2; the match to TRBD1 covers 8 bases. The CDR3 has 16 amino acids. V was clipped by 7 bases and J by 5 bases; unmatched bases: 15. Germline V gives CDR1 MDHEN, CDR2 SYDVKM. Written as DNA, the CDR3 is TGTGCCAGCAACCAACCCTGGACAGGGCAATTATATGGCTACACCTTC. Translated, it gives CASNQPWTGQLYGYTF.

This sequence joins TRBV2 and TRBJ1-2, with a weak D call TRBD1 (5 bases). Looked up from germline, CDR1 is SNHLY and CDR2 is FYNNEI. V was shortened by 2 bases and J by 5 bases, with 12 bases between the two germline ends. This CDR3 has 14 amino acids. For the CDR3, the DNA is TGTGCCAGCAGTGAATACGTCAGGGAATATGGCTACACCTTC. Encoded protein: CASSEYVREYGYTF.

This clone was seen once. This chain uses TRBV19 with TRBJ2-5; TRBD2 is a possible D gene (5 bases). Germline V gives CDR1 LNHDA, CDR2 SQIVND (reference sequence). This CDR3 region has 15 residues. V dropped 3 bases and J dropped 0 bases, with 11 bases sitting between them. The CDR3 spells CASSIAGLNQETQYF. The DNA of the CDR3 is TGTGCCAGTAGTATCGCCGGACTGAACCAAGAGACCCAGTACTTC. Combining the CDR3 with reference TRBV19 and TRBJ2-5 gives the whole variable domain DGGITQSPKYLFRKEGQNVTLSCEQNLNHDAMYWYRQDPGQGLRLIYYSQIVNDFQKGDIAEGYSVSREKKESFPLTVTSAQKNPTAFYLCASSIAGLNQETQYFGPGTRLLVL.

The chain carries TRBV6-5 and TRBJ1-6, with D possibly TRBD1 on 6 matching bases. The germline V and J ends were trimmed by 5 bases and 5 bases, with 13 bases remaining between them. This CDR3 has 15 residues. Germline lookup yields CDR1 MNHEY and CDR2 SVGAGI. This CDR3 is CASSTWGQNNSPLHF. CDR3 DNA: TGTGCCAGCAGTACCTGGGGGCAAAATAATTCACCCCTCCACTTT.

This rearrangement joins TRBV9 to TRBJ1-2, with D maybe TRBD1 (6 bases). CDR3 size: 17 residues. Trimming removed 3 bases from V and 0 bases from J, with 18 bases in between. Germline CDR1 is SGDLS and CDR2 is YYNGEE. CDR3 in amino acids: CASSADLRTGTNYGYTF. The CDR3 nucleotides are TGTGCCAGCAGCGCGGACCTTCGCACAGGGACTAACTATGGCTACACCTTC.

The chain combines TRBV9 with TRBJ2-5; TRBD2 is a possible D gene (7 bases). Trimming cost V 3 bases and J 4 bases, with 13 bases left between them. From germline, CDR1 is SGDLS and CDR2 YYNGEE. This CDR3 is 14 amino acids long. The CDR3 sequence is CASSGGGAGETQYF. The CDR3 DNA follows: TGTGCCAGCAGCGGGGGGGGCGCCGGAGAGACCCAGTACTTC.

This clone was detected once. This rearrangement joins TRBV6-1 to TRBJ1-6; TRBD1 is a possible D gene (6 bases). Germline CDR1 is MNHNS and CDR2 is SASEGT. The V and J ends lost 0 bases and 10 bases respectively, with 16 bases between them. The CDR3 runs 16 residues. CDR3 sequence: CASSEALGGGGSPLHF. The CDR3 DNA reads TGTGCCAGCAGTGAAGCGCTTGGGGGGGGCGGGTCACCCCTCCACTTT.

J is TRBJ2-1 and V is TRBV6-1, with 7 nucleotides matching TRBD1. This CDR3 has 16 amino acids. Germline V gene lookup returns CDR1 MNHNS and CDR2 SASEGT. Trimming took 2 bases from V and 8 from J; bases not matched to a gene: 12. In DNA form, the CDR3 reads TGTGCCAGCAGTGAACGTGCCGGGACAGAGGGGTATGAGCAGTTCTTC. Amino acids: CASSERAGTEGYEQFF.

The J gene is TRBJ2-2, the V gene TRBV14, with a possible D match to TRBD1 (6 bases). The V end was cut by 0 bases, the J end by 1 base, with 6 bases between. CDR3 length: 15 residues. CDR1 SGHDN and CDR2 FVKESK come from the germline V gene. For the CDR3, the DNA is TGTGCCAGCAGCCAAGACAGGGGGAACACCGGGGAGCTGTTTTTT. It codes for CASSQDRGNTGELFF.

The chain combines TRBV6-1 with TRBJ1-5, with 7 bases aligning to TRBD1. The CDR3 totals 14 residues. The V gene end was trimmed by 8 bases and the J gene end by 5 bases; junction bases not matched to a gene: 9. Looked up from germline, CDR1 is MNHNS and CDR2 is SASEGT. The CDR3 DNA reads as TGTGCCAGCGTGACAGGGCTTGGCGATCAGCCCCAGCATTTT. It translates to CASVTGLGDQPQHF.

V usage is TRBV10-3 and J usage is TRBJ2-5; 7 bases map to TRBD1. J gave up 4 bases and V 3 bases, and 5 bases lay outside the gene matches. The CDR3 is 14 amino acids. Germline V gene data show CDR1 as ENHRY and CDR2 as SYGVKD. CDR3 bases: TGTGCCATCAGTGACAGGGGGTATCGAGAGACCCAGTACTTC. This encodes CAISDRGYRETQYF.

V usage is TRBV27 and J usage is TRBJ1-6; perhaps TRBD1 as D (5 bases). Germline CDR1 is MNHEY and CDR2 is SMNVEV (reference sequence). The CDR3 consists of 15 residues. V shed 7 bases and J shed 6 bases, with 16 bases lying between them. CDR3 nucleotides: TGTGCCAGCACCTTTAGGAGGGGTCGTAATTCACCCCTCCACTTT. Amino acids: CASTFRRGRNSPLHF.

This chain uses TRBV5-1 with TRBJ1-2, with D possibly matching TRBD1 (6 bases). The V gene's germline CDR1 is SGHRS and CDR2 YFSETQ. This CDR3 comprises 15 residues. V was trimmed by 0 bases and J by 2 bases, leaving 11 bases between them. CDR3 coding DNA: TGCGCCAGCAGCTTGGATCCAGGGGTCAACTATGGCTACACCTTC. Translated, it gives CASSLDPGVNYGYTF. Variable domain in full (rest from reference TRBV5-1 and TRBJ1-2): KAGVTQTPRYLIKTRGQQVTLSCSPISGHRSVSWYQQTPGQGLQFLFEYFSETQRNKGNFPGRFSGRQFSNSRSEMNVSTLELGDSALYLCASSLDPGVNYGYTFGSGTRLTVV.

A remark on this clone: The same CDR3 is also encoded by other DNA sequences in this sample. This chain joins TRBV7-9 and TRBJ1-1; 7 bases fit TRBD1. The CDR3 covers 15 residues. Germline V CDR1 and CDR2: SEHNR, FQNEAQ (reference sequence). Trimming removed 4 bases from V and 0 bases from J; junction bases left unmatched: 5. CDR3 sequence reads: CASSSRDSLNTEAFF. The CDR3 nucleotides read TGTGCCAGCAGCTCCCGGGACAGTTTGAACACTGAAGCTTTCTTT.